Sequencing of this T cell receptor beta chain was carried out in a study of blood T cell repertoires in COVID-19. In the study overall: COVID-19 samples collected from the United States, Italy and Spain covered acute and convalescent phases.

Original processing methods: Reference gene primer amplification in the assay estimated nucleated cell counts. Generated by immunoSEQ multiplex PCR, the TCRdb table keeps only in-frame clones and is missing some. D and trimming were read from the DNA, whereas the V and J calls and clone size are those reported in that table. In the table there are a few hundred thousand clones, 88% of which are singletons. Before being deemed recovered, Cohort 3 donors had two negative PCRs, clearance, or symptom resolution. Germline values: CDR1 GTSNPN, CDR2 SVGIG (reference sequence). V lost 1 base and J 6 bases, leaving 18 bases between the germline ends. This CDR3 contains 15 residues.

Sequencing was carried out using PBMCs or T cells enriched from blood (not recorded which). The chain is built from TRBV30 and TRBJ1-2; D gene uncertain. This TCR derives from a woman younger than 35 who had recovered from COVID-19. The CDR3 reads CAWSDSPRTGDGYTF. The CDR3 DNA reads TGTGCCTGGAGTGACTCGCCCCGGACGGGAGATGGCTACACCTTC. Based on the CDR3 plus reference TRBV30 and TRBJ1-2, the full variable domain is SQTIHQWPATLVQPVGSPLSLECTVEGTSNPNLYWYRQAAGRGLQLLFYSVGIGQISSEVPQNLSASRPQDRQFILSSKKLLLSDSGFYLCAWSDSPRTGDGYTFGSGTRLTVV.